This TCR beta chain was obtained from a study of T-cell memory formation after mild COVID-19. MiXCR was run by TCRdb on the 5' RACE reads, yielding one entry per CDR3 protein. The data contain 190,000 or so distinct CDR3 sequences, over 20% of them singletons. Findings and caveats of the study: A balance of CD4 and CD8 characterized clones contracting day 15 to 85, whereas later expanders leaned CD4+.

In this sample, this clonotype turned up a few times. Its antigen is currently unknown. Sequencing was carried out using PBMCs or a T cell subset sorted from them (not recorded which). This receptor was taken from an adult woman who had mild COVID-19 (a few samples of this study predate the infection). Cell type and time point are not known.

The DNA for the CDR3 is TGTGCCAGCAGTTACTCTATAGGTGCGGGGGCCTTTTACAATGAGCAGTTCTTC. It specifies CASSYSIGAGAFYNEQFF. V and J are TRBV6-5 and TRBJ2-1; possible D gene TRBD2, 7 bases. V lost 0 bases and J lost 4, with 19 bases in between. The V gene's germline CDR1 is MNHEY and CDR2 SVGAGI. There are 18 residues in the CDR3.